Sequencing of this T cell receptor beta chain was carried out in a study of blood T cell repertoires in COVID-19. Whole-study context: Sample material is recorded as cDNA or gDNA derived from T cells, B-cell-depleted T cells, or PBMCs.

Between the trimmed V and J ends, which lost 1 base and 7 bases, there was a span of 5 bases. The CDR3 length is 12 residues. Generated by immunoSEQ multiplex PCR, the TCRdb table keeps only in-frame clones and is missing some. The sample contains 200,000 to 250,000 clones, roughly 85% of which appear only once. The TCR sequence derives from a woman between 18 and 29 years old who had recovered from COVID-19. This chain links TRBV12-3 or TRBV12-4 with TRBJ1-5; no definite D call. Specimen: peripheral blood. The CDR3 DNA sequence: TGTGCCAGCAGTTTAGGAGAACAGCCCCAGCATTTT. It translates to CASSLGEQPQHF.